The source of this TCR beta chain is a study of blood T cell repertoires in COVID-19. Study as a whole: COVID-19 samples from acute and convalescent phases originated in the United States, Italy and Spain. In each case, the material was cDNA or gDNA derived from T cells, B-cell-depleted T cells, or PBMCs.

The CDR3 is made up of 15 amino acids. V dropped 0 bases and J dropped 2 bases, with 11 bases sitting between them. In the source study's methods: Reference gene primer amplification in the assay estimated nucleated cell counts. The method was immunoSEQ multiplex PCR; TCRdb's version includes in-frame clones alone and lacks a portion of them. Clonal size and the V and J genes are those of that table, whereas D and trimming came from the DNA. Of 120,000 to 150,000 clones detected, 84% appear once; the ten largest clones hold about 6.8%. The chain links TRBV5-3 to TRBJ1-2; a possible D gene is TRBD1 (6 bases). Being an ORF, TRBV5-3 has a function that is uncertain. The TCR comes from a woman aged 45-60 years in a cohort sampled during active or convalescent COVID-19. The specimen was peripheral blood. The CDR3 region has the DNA TGTGCCAGAAGCTTGGCGGGACAAGAAAACTATGGCTACACCTTC. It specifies CARSLAGQENYGYTF.